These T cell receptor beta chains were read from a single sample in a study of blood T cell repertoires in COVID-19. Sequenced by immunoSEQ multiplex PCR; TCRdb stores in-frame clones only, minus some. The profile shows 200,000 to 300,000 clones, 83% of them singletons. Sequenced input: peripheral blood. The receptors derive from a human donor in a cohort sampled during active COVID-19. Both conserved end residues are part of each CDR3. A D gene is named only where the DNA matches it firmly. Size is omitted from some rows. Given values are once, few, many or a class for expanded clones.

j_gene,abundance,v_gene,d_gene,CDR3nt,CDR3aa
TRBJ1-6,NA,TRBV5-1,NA,TGCGCCAGCGGCTTGGCAGGGAACGGATCACCCCTCCACTTT,CASGLAGNGSPLHF
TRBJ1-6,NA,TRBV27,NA,TGTGCCAGCAGAACTCAGGGTCGGGCCCTCCACTTT,CASRTQGRALHF
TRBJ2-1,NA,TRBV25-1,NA,TGTGCCAGCAATTCGGGTGGGTCCTACAATGAGCAGTTCTTC,CASNSGGSYNEQFF
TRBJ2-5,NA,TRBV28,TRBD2,TGTGCCAGCGTACCAGCGGGAGGTAGGGAGACCCAGTACTTC,CASVPAGGRETQYF
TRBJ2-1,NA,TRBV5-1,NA,TGCGCCAGCAGGTCGAAGGCTGGGAGGAGTGAGCAGTTCTTC,CASRSKAGRSEQFF
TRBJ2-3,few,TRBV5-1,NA,TGCGCCAGCAGCTTGGGGCCCACAGATACGCAGTATTTT,CASSLGPTDTQYF
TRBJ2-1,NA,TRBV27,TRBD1,TGTGCCAGCAGTATGGACAGGAGCTCCTACAATGAGCAGTTCTTC,CASSMDRSSYNEQFF
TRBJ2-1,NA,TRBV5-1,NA,TGCGCCAGCAGCTTGGCTTCGACTATCTCTAGGTATGAGCAGTTCTTC,CASSLASTISRYEQFF
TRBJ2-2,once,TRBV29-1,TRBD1,TGCAGCGCCCACAGGGGTGCTGGGGAGCTGTTTTTT,CSAHRGAGELFF
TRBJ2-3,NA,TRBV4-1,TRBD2,TGCGCCAGCAGCCATCGGACTAGCGGGAGCTCAGATACGCAGTATTTT,CASSHRTSGSSDTQYF
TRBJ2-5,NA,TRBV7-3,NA,TGTGCCAGCAGCTTTCAGGGCGAAGAGACCCAGTACTTC,CASSFQGEETQYF
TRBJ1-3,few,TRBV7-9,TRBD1,TGTGCCAGCGGACCGGCGGGACAGGGGCGTGGAAACACCATATATTTT,CASGPAGQGRGNTIYF
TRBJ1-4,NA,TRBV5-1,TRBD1,TGCGCCAGCAGCCAGCTTCGACAGGGCACTAATGAAAAACTGTTTTTT,CASSQLRQGTNEKLFF
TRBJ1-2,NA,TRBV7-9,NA,TGTGCCAGCAGCTTAGGGCAGGGAAACTATGGCTACACCTTC,CASSLGQGNYGYTF
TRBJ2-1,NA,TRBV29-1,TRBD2,TGCAGCGTTGAAGAGGGACTAGATAATGAGCAGTTCTTC,CSVEEGLDNEQFF
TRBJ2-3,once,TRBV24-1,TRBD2,TGTGCCACCAGCCCGGGACTAGCGGACCTCACAGATACGCAGTATTTT,CATSPGLADLTDTQYF
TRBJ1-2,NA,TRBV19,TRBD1,TGTGCCAGTGGGAGAGAGACAGGGGGCTATGGCTACACCTTC,CASGRETGGYGYTF
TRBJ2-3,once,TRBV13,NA,TGTGCCAGCAGCCCGGGACTTACAGATACGCAGTATTTT,CASSPGLTDTQYF
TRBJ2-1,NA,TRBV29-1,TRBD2,TGCAGCGCTGGGACTAGCGGGAGTATCATAGATGAGCAGTTCTTC,CSAGTSGSIIDEQFF
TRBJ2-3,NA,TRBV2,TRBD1,TGTGCCAGCAGTGTTGACAGGGCGAGCACAGATACGCAGTATTTT,CASSVDRASTDTQYF
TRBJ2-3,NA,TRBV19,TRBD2,TGTGCCAGTAGTACCTACCTCCCGACTAGCGGGGGCACAGATACGCAGTATTTT,CASSTYLPTSGGTDTQYF
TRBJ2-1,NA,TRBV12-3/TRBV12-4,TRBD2,TGTGCCAGCAGCTATAGCGGGGGGGCCGGGTTCTTC,CASSYSGGAGFF